What follows are 24 T cell receptor beta chains derived from one specimen sequenced in a study of CD8+ T cells in alopecia areata. As the sequencing template, cDNA was produced by extracting RNA and reverse transcribing it. Using immunoSEQ multiplex PCR, the repertoire was profiled, and TCRdb retains in-frame clones only, with some absent. The data show more than 90,000 clones, with none appearing a single time. The sequencing sample was made of lesional skin. These receptors were obtained from a C3H/HeJ mouse with alopecia areata. The strain is characterized by the MHC haplotype H2-k.

A remark on this clone: The gene names given are mouse names. The read falls 4 residues short of the CDR3 end, and the missing part is taken from the germline J gene. The rearrangement links TRBV13-3 to TRBJ2-2; TRBD1 matches 7 bases. With V trimmed by 0 bases and J by 4 bases, 3 bases remained unmatched. The CDR3 totals 15 residues. From germline, CDR1 is NNHDY and CDR2 SYVADS. The CDR3 here is CASSDAGTATGQLYF. The CDR3 bases that were read are TGTGCCAGCAGTGATGCCGGGACAGCCACCGGG.

This clone was detected a few times. The listed genes are named as in mouse. The read halts 4 residues ahead of the CDR3 end, with the missing end drawn from the germline J gene. The sample has other DNA sequences that encode this CDR3 too. V is TRBV13-3 and J is TRBJ2-7, with 8 positions matching TRBD2. V lost 0 bases and J lost 0; bases outside the gene matches: 2. The CDR3 sequence is 15 residues long. CDR1 and CDR2 (germline): NNHDY, SYVADS. The CDR3 reads CASSDGTGSSYEQYF. Partial CDR3 DNA: TGTGCCAGCAGTGATGGGACTGGGTCCTCCTAT.

A note on this clone: Gene names and germline refer to mouse. The read gets to within 4 residues of the CDR3 end, and the germline J gene fills in the rest. V usage is TRBV13-3 and J usage is TRBJ2-7; 14 positions match TRBD2. Germline CDR1 is NNHDY and CDR2 is SYVADS. The CDR3 spans 15 residues. CDR3 loop: CASRPGTGGAYEQYF. The covered CDR3 bases are TGTGCCAGCAGACCCGGGACTGGGGGGGCTTAT.

As regards this clone: The genes and germline here are from mouse. The sequenced fragment ends 4 residues before the CDR3 boundary, so the rest is inferred from the germline J gene. The gene calls are TRBV1 and TRBJ2-4; TRBD1 agrees at 9 bases. The CDR3 is made up of 15 amino acids. Germline values: CDR1 NSQYPW, CDR2 LRSPGD (reference sequence). The CDR3 sequence: CTCSGPRTGENTLYF. The CDR3 DNA, read in part, is TGCACCTGCAGTGGCCCGAGGACAGGGGAAAAC.

As to this clone: At residue 13, the translated DNA and the protein in TCRdb do not agree; the protein given here is derived from the DNA. Genes and germline are mouse. The read falls 3 residues short of the CDR3 end, and the missing part is taken from the germline J gene. The chain recombines TRBV19 with TRBJ1-3, with D possibly being TRBD1 (6 bases). CDR3 length: 16 amino acids. V gave up 5 bases and J gave up 0 bases, with 15 bases separating them. Germline V CDR1 and CDR2: FNHDT, SITEND (reference sequence). The sequenced CDR3 bases are TGTGCCAGCAGCCGCCGGGACAAGTTTTCTGGAAATACG. The encoded protein is CASSRRDKFSGNT. The full CDR3 protein is CASSRRDKFSGNTLYF.

This clone turned up a few times. Mouse gene names and germline throughout. The read terminates 4 residues before the CDR3 end, so the remaining end is supplied by the germline J gene. J is TRBJ2-7 and V is TRBV19; TRBD1 is a possible D gene (6 bases). Germline CDR1 reads FNHDT; CDR2 reads SITEND (reference sequence). There are 13 residues in the CDR3. The part of the CDR3 DNA that was read is TGTGCCAGCAGTTCCGGGACAACTTAT. Amino acids: CASSSGTTY. The entire CDR3 sequence reads CASSSGTTYEQYF.

This clone has more than one count but fewer than ten. Mouse germline and gene names are used. The read comes to an end 4 residues before the CDR3 does, leaving the germline J gene to fill in the end. The V and J genes are TRBV13-3 and TRBJ2-7, with 8 bases identical to TRBD2. The V segment lost 0 bases and the J segment 0 bases; nucleotides outside the gene matches: 2. Germline loops: CDR1 NNHDY, CDR2 SYVADS. CDR3 length: 15 residues. The CDR3 sequence: CASSDDWGSSYEQYF. The sequenced CDR3 bases are TGTGCCAGCAGTGATGACTGGGGGTCCTCCTAT.

This clone was picked up many times. Germline and genes here are mouse. The observed sequence ends 4 residues before the CDR3 terminus, with the missing tail filled in from the germline J gene. The V gene is TRBV13-3, the J gene TRBJ2-1, with D unclear. This CDR3 has 14 residues. Germline V gives CDR1 NNHDY, CDR2 SYVADS. Trimming took off 4 bases at V and 1 base at J, with 9 bases between the two ends. Here the CDR3 reads CASSPQENYAEQFF. The sequenced part of the CDR3 DNA is TGTGCCAGCAGTCCCCAGGAGAACTATGCT.

This clone was picked up a small number of times. The gene names here belong to mouse. Read coverage stops 4 residues before the CDR3 terminus; the germline J gene supplies the remainder. The chain is built from TRBV13-3 and TRBJ1-1, with D perhaps matching TRBD1 (5 bases). The CDR3 consists of 15 residues. Per the germline V gene, CDR1 is NNHDY and CDR2 is SYVADS. Trimming pared 2 bases from V and 0 bases from J, leaving 11 bases between. The CDR3 loop reads CASSERAGTNTEVFF. Partial CDR3 DNA: TGTGCCAGCAGTGAAAGGGCAGGGACAAACACA.

Turning to this clone: The gene names given are mouse names. The sequenced CDR3 bases are TGCACCTGCAGTGCAGATCGAGGACTGGACTAT. It translates to CTCSADRGLDY. The complete CDR3 sequence is CTCSADRGLDYEQYF. This sequence joins TRBV1 and TRBJ2-7; TRBD2 matches 7 bases. The CDR3 goes on 4 residues after the read ends, and that part is filled in from the germline J gene. The length of the CDR3 is 15 residues. Germline V gene sequence: CDR1 NSQYPW, CDR2 LRSPGD (reference sequence). V shed 0 bases, J shed 3 bases, and the junction held 5 bases outside the gene matches. The entire variable domain, with the rest obtained from reference TRBV1 and TRBJ2-7, is as follows: VTLLEQNPRWRLVPRGQAVNLRCILKNSQYPWMSWYQQDLQKQLQWLFTLRSPGDKEVKSLPGADYLATRVTDTELRLQVANMSQGRTLYCTCSADRGLDYEQYFGPGTRLTVL.

This clone was observed a few times. TCRdb's protein sequence differs at residue 9 from the translated DNA; the protein presented here follows the DNA. Gene names are the mouse ones. The read is 3 residues too short to cover the CDR3 end, so that end is filled in from the germline J gene. The rearrangement uses TRBV13-1 and TRBJ1-6; a possible D gene is TRBD1 (5 bases). TRBJ1-6 is identified as an open reading frame with a role that is uncertain. Germline loops: CDR1 NSHNY, CDR2 SYGAGN. This CDR3 has 12 amino acids. Here the CDR3 reads CASSDEGRGLYF. Partial CDR3 DNA: TGTGCCAGCAGTGATGAGGGAAGGGGC.

Notes on this clone: Gene names and germline match the mouse. Read data end 4 residues before the CDR3 end; the end is taken from the germline J gene. The chain combines TRBV13-3 with TRBJ2-1; 8 nucleotides align to TRBD1. The CDR3 totals 13 residues. Germline CDR1 is NNHDY and CDR2 is SYVADS. The sequenced CDR3 bases are TGTGCCAGCAGTGCGGACAGGGAGGCT. Its translation: CASSADREA. The complete CDR3 reads CASSADREAEQFF.

To note about this clone: Germline and genes here are mouse. The sequenced fragment ends 4 residues before the CDR3 boundary, so the rest is inferred from the germline J gene. The J gene is TRBJ1-1, the V gene TRBV1; 8 nucleotides align to TRBD1. Trimming at V came to 6 bases and at J to 1 base, leaving 4 bases not matched to a gene. Germline lookup yields CDR1 NSQYPW and CDR2 LRSPGD (reference sequence). The CDR3 sequence is 14 residues long. The CDR3 loop reads CTCRTDRGNTEVFF. CDR3 bases read: TGCACCTGCAGGACAGACAGGGGGAACACA.

On this clone itself: Mouse gene names apply. Read coverage stops 4 residues before the CDR3 terminus; the germline J gene supplies the remainder. The rearrangement uses TRBV5 and TRBJ2-5; TRBD2 agrees at 9 bases. The CDR3 has 13 amino acids. Germline-derived CDR1 and CDR2 are LGHNA and YNLKQL (reference sequence). The sequenced part of the CDR3 DNA is TGTGCCAGCAGCCGGGACTGGGAGGAC. Its translation is CASSRDWED. In full, the CDR3 is CASSRDWEDTQYF.

This clone was seen a few times. All gene names here are mouse names. The read ends 4 residues early relative to the CDR3; the germline J gene fills the gap. The rearrangement uses TRBV16 and TRBJ2-3; a weak D match, TRBD1 (7 bases). The V end was cut by 2 bases, the J end by 2 bases, with 14 bases between. The CDR3 spans 16 residues. The germline gives CDR1 SGHSA, CDR2 FRNQAP. CDR3 residues: CASSLQGGENAETLYF. The CDR3 DNA, read in part, is TGTGCAAGCAGCTTACAGGGGGGAGAGAATGCAGAA.

Details on this clone: Gene names denote mouse genes. Sequencing ends 4 residues short of the CDR3 end; the germline J gene provides the rest. The chain uses TRBV13-3 and TRBJ1-2; 7 bases map to TRBD1. V dropped 0 bases and J dropped 0; count of bases not matched to a gene: 5. Per the germline V gene, CDR1 is NNHDY and CDR2 is SYVADS. The CDR3 runs 16 residues. The sequenced part of the CDR3 DNA is TGTGCCAGCAGTGATGGTCGGGACAGTGCAAACTCC. This translates into CASSDGRDSANS. The full CDR3 is CASSDGRDSANSDYTF.

This clone has just a few counts. Genes and germline come from the mouse. The CDR3 end falls 4 residues outside the read, so it is completed with the germline J gene. V usage is TRBV13-3 and J usage is TRBJ2-4; D not certain. The CDR3 has 13 amino acids. Trimming removed 9 bases from V and 0 bases from J, with 11 bases in between. The germline V gene has CDR1 NNHDY and CDR2 SYVADS. The covered CDR3 bases are TGTGCCACCTCCCCAACTAGTCAAAAC. Translated: CATSPTSQN. Given in full, the CDR3 is CATSPTSQNTLYF.

A note on this clone: The gene symbols are mouse symbols. The sequence runs out 4 residues before the end of the CDR3; the remainder is reconstructed from the germline J gene. This chain uses TRBV5 with TRBJ2-5, with TRBD2 matching 9 bases. V trimming: 3 bases; J trimming: 3 bases; junction bases outside the gene matches: 4. The CDR3 extends over 15 amino acids. The germline CDR1 and CDR2 sequences are LGHNA and YNLKQL (reference sequence). The DNA read from the CDR3 is TGTGCCAGCAGCCACCTCTGGGGGGGTCAAGAC. Protein product: CASSHLWGGQD. The CDR3 in its entirety is CASSHLWGGQDTQYF.

In this sample, this clone turned up a few times. DNA and listed protein disagree at residue 12, so the protein shown here was translated from the DNA. Each gene name is a mouse one. The CDR3 is cut off 3 residues early in the read; its end comes from the germline J gene. The chain uses TRBV13-3 and TRBJ1-3; D is undetermined. CDR3 length equals 15 residues. The germline V gene has CDR1 NNHDY and CDR2 SYVADS. The V gene lost 1 base and the J gene lost 3 bases, with 11 bases spanning the gap. The CDR3 loop reads CASSDRWGDGNTLYF. Incomplete CDR3 DNA: TGTGCCAGCAGTGATAGATGGGGTGATGGAAATACG.

This clone has more than one count but fewer than ten. All gene names here are mouse names. From the germline J gene comes the end of the CDR3, since the read stops 4 residues before it. V usage is TRBV19 and J usage is TRBJ1-1; maybe TRBD1 (6 bases). The ends were cut back, 2 bases at V and 1 base at J, with 9 bases in the middle. This CDR3 has 14 residues. Looked up from germline, CDR1 is FNHDT and CDR2 is SITEND (reference sequence). Incomplete CDR3 DNA: TGTGCCAGCAGTATGGGGGGCCTAAACACA. As protein: CASSMGGLNT. The complete CDR3 reads CASSMGGLNTEVFF. The entire variable domain, with the rest obtained from reference TRBV19 and TRBJ1-1, is as follows: GGIITQTPKFLIGQEGQKLTLKCQQNFNHDTMYWYRQDSGKGLRLIYYSITENDLQKGDLSEGYDASREKKSSFSLTVTSAQKNEMAVFLCASSMGGLNTEVFFGKGTRLTVV.

A word on this clone: Mouse germline and gene names are used. Sequencing ends 4 residues short of the CDR3 end; the germline J gene provides the rest. The rearrangement uses TRBV19 and TRBJ1-1; tentatively, D is TRBD1 (5 bases). Germline V gene sequence: CDR1 FNHDT, CDR2 SITEND (reference sequence). The V end was cut by 4 bases, the J end by 3 bases, with 10 bases between. The CDR3 length is 13 residues. The CDR3 reads CASSGRADTEVFF. Partial CDR3 DNA: TGTGCCAGCAGTGGCAGGGCGGACACA.

Worth noting for this clone: Mouse germline and gene names are used. Read coverage stops 4 residues before the CDR3 terminus; the germline J gene supplies the remainder. The J gene is TRBJ1-1, the V gene TRBV19; TRBD1 matches 10 bases. In germline, CDR1 is FNHDT, CDR2 SITEND (reference sequence). With V trimmed by 4 bases and J by 3 bases, 6 bases remained unmatched. CDR3 length: 15 amino acids. Incomplete CDR3 DNA: TGTGCCAGCAGTCCCGACAGGGGGCGGGACACA. It encodes CASSPDRGRDT. The full-length CDR3 reads as CASSPDRGRDTEVFF.

Details on this clone: The gene symbols are mouse symbols. The chain's CDR3 is CASSIGTGGSAEVFF. CDR3 DNA, as far as it was read: TGTGCCAGCAGTATAGGAACAGGGGGCAGCGCA. The V and J genes are TRBV19 and TRBJ1-1, with TRBD1 matching 9 bases. The CDR3 extends 4 residues past the end of the read, so its final part is completed from the germline J gene. Germline CDR1 and CDR2: FNHDT and SITEND (reference sequence). This CDR3 is 15 amino acids long.

This clone was detected a few times. The germline and genes are mouse ones. With the read ending 4 residues before the CDR3 end, the germline J gene is used to fill in that end. The chain uses TRBV13-3 and TRBJ2-7; 12 bases are a match to TRBD2. The V and J ends lost 2 bases and 3 bases, in that order; junction bases with no gene match: 6. The CDR3 is 16 amino acids. Per the germline V gene, CDR1 is NNHDY and CDR2 is SYVADS. Partial CDR3 DNA: TGTGCCAGCAGTGAAAGCAGGGACTGGGGGGACTAT. Its protein product is CASSESRDWGDY. The entire CDR3 protein reads CASSESRDWGDYEQYF.